The present T cell receptor beta chain was sequenced within a study of T cells after yellow fever vaccination. Across the study: Fractions with few cells were prepared using SMART-Seq v4 Ultra Low Input. The study's findings and limits: A large majority of primary-vaccination clones showed up again after the booster (just under 97% CD4, about 87% CD8). When the response was secondary, it was weaker but reached its peak faster, day 5 versus 15.

UMIs were added to TCR cDNA along with a universal primer site when it was made by 5'RACE template switching. One entry per CDR3 protein, called by TCRdb with MiXCR from the 5' RACE reads. The repertoire consists of roughly 500,000 distinct CDR3 sequences, with under 25% occurring once and the leading ten covering more than 13%. This clonotype was seen more than once but under ten times. Its specificity is not known. Germline-derived CDR1 and CDR2 are MNHEY and SVGAGI. The CDR3 sequence is 12 residues long. V shed 5 bases and J shed 7 bases, with 9 bases lying between them. This sample comprised PBMCs, obtained 15 days after the yellow fever booster vaccination. This receptor was taken from a man aged 25 to 40 who received the YFV17D yellow fever vaccine. The V and J genes are TRBV6-5 and TRBJ2-1, with D unclear. This CDR3 reads CASSTPRNEQFF. In nucleotides, the CDR3 is TGTGCCAGCAGTACTCCTAGAAATGAGCAGTTCTTC.